The TCR beta chain under discussion was sequenced for a study of cytomegalovirus exposure and HLA in healthy donors. Study at large: Caucasian-associated ancestry cluster membership applied to about four fifths of under 450 genotyped donors.

Findings and limits, study-wide: As immune exposure information, only CMV serostatus was available. Common viral pathogens seemed to be connected with several of the most significant clusters, according to a later analysis. The study flagged about 150 TCR beta chains as cytomegalovirus-associated.

This clone was counted between two and nine times. Its matching antigen is unknown. The CDR3 spans 13 residues. Per the germline V gene, CDR1 is SQVTM and CDR2 is ANQGSEA. The V gene lost 3 bases and the J gene lost 2 bases, with 10 bases spanning the gap. Amplification used 60 Vbeta primers and 13 Jbeta primers. The protocol was immunoSEQ multiplex PCR, while the TCRdb copy is restricted to in-frame clones and leaves out a portion. The table lists about 130,000 clones, approximately 79% of them singletons. The chain couples TRBV29-1 to TRBJ1-1; possibly TRBD1 for D (6 bases). This clonotype originated in a man younger than 30 in good health and CMV-seropositive. Sequenced material: PBMCs. CDR3 in amino acids: CSVEDSYNTEAFF. The DNA for the CDR3 is TGCAGCGTTGAGGACAGCTACAACACTGAAGCTTTCTTT.